The clone carrying this TCR beta chain was seen many times. Its antigen is not known. One junction end disagrees with the germline gene, perhaps due to a read error. Presentation of ophthalmopathy in the donors involved moderate-to-severe activity, CAS ≥3, NOSPECS ≥4 and a duration under 3 months. This CDR3 region has 12 residues. CDR1 and CDR2 (germline): MNHEY, SVGAGI. The sequenced template was RNA, covering the TCR beta CDR3 region. First-round RT-PCR employed HTBI primers, with a second-round multiplex PCR after it. TCRdb re-derived calls from the multiplex PCR reads in MiXCR, one entry per CDR3 protein. The data show 150,000 to 200,000 distinct CDR3 sequences, under 45% seen once. The source of the sample is a study of Graves' ophthalmopathy and Graves' hyperthyroidism. Study-wide points: Ophthalmopathy progression cases were predicted by the model with 55% to 71% sensitivity and 72.22% specificity.

The sample was peripheral blood. This TCR was recovered from a man younger than 40 with Graves' ophthalmopathy. The chain joins TRBV6-5 to TRBJ1-5; D is ambiguous. Here the CDR3 reads CASRHSDQPQHF. Written as DNA, the CDR3 is TGTGCCAGCAGACATAGCGATCAGCCCCAGCATTTT.